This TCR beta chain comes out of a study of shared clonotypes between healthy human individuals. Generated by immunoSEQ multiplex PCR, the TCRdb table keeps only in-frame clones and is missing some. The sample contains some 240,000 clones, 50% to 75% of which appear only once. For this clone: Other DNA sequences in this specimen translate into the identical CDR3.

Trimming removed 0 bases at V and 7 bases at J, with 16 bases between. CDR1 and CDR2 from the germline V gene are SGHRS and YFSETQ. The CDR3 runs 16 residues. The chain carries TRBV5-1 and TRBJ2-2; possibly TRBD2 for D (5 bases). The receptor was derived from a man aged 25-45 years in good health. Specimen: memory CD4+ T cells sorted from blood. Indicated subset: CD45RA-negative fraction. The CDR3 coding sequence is TGCGCCAGCAGCTTGGAGGGTCCGGGGATGGGCGGGGAGCTGTTTTTT. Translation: CASSLEGPGMGGELFF.